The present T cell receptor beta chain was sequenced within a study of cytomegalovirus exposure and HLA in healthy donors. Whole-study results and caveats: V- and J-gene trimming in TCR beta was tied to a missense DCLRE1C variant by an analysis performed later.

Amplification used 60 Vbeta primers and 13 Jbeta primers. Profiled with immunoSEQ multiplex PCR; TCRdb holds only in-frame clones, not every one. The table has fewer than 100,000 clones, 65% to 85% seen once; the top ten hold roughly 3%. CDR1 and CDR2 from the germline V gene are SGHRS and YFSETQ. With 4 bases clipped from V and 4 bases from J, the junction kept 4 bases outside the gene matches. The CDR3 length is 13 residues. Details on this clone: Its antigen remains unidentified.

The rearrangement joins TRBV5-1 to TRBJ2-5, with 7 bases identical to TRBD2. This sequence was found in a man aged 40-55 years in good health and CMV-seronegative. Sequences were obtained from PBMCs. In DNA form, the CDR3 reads TGCGCCAGCAGCGGCGGACTAGGAGAGACCCAGTACTTC. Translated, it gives CASSGGLGETQYF.